This T cell receptor beta chain was observed in a study of CD8 T cells in Susac syndrome. TCR beta from blood CD8+ and CD4+ T cells was sequenced. Negative isolation was applied to CD8+ and CD4+ T cells, and FACS enrichment was applied to TEMRA cells. V was cut by 2 bases and J by 1 base, with 11 bases left in between. The germline V gene encodes CDR1 KGHSH and CDR2 LQKENI. There are 15 residues in the CDR3. RNA, at roughly 0.45 to 1 ug, was reverse transcribed with random hexamers. A single record per CDR3 protein comes from TCRdb applying MiXCR to the immunoSEQ multiplex PCR reads. Here the sample spans 160,000 or so distinct CDR3 sequences, around 93% being singletons.

This sequence joins TRBV18 and TRBJ1-1; no firm D call. This clonotype was obtained from a human donor in good health. Input material: CD4+ T cells from PBMCs. The DNA for the CDR3 is TGTGCCAGCTCACCAAACAGAGGGCCGAACACTGAAGCTTTCTTT. It specifies CASSPNRGPNTEAFF.